A single sample gave rise to the 15 T cell receptor beta chains below, sequenced in a study of Ad26.COV2.S vaccination and SARS-CoV-2 variants. Assay used: immunoSEQ multiplex PCR; TCRdb lists only in-frame clones, some missing. This sample has about 350,000 clones; about 92% occur once, and the top ten carry about 3.9%. The source was peripheral blood, collected after recovery from COVID-19. Every receptor here comes from a human donor who had recovered from COVID-19.

This chain's CDR3 is CASSLVQGSYNEQFF. The CDR3 DNA is TGCGCCAGCAGCTTGGTTCAGGGGTCCTACAATGAGCAGTTCTTC. This chain uses TRBV5-1 with TRBJ2-1, with D possibly being TRBD1 (6 bases). The CDR3 spans 15 residues. CDR1 SGHRS and CDR2 YFSETQ come from the germline V gene. V was trimmed by 0 bases and J by 1 base, leaving 8 bases between them. Drawing the rest from reference TRBV5-1 and TRBJ2-1, the complete variable domain is KAGVTQTPRYLIKTRGQQVTLSCSPISGHRSVSWYQQTPGQGLQFLFEYFSETQRNKGNFPGRFSGRQFSNSRSEMNVSTLELGDSALYLCASSLVQGSYNEQFFGPGTRLTVL.

V usage is TRBV6-2 or TRBV6-3 and J usage is TRBJ1-3; D is uncertain. Germline CDR1 is MNHEY and CDR2 is SVGEGT. The length of the CDR3 is 15 residues. V lost 5 bases and J lost 4, with 15 bases in between. CDR3 nucleotides: TGTGCCAGCAGTCCCATAGAACTTAGGGGAAACACCATATATTTT. Amino acid sequence: CASSPIELRGNTIYF.

The table lists this clone with a count of one. The chain employs TRBV5-5 and TRBJ1-6; TRBD1 aligns across 8 bases. CDR1 and CDR2 (germline): SGHKS, YYEKEE (reference sequence). This CDR3 spans 15 amino acids. After removal of 0 bases from V and 7 bases from J, the junction contained 3 bases not matched to a gene. Written as DNA, the CDR3 is TGTGCCAGCAGCTTGGGGACAGGGTTGAATTCACCCCTCCACTTT. It translates to CASSLGTGLNSPLHF.

The chain couples TRBV5-5 to TRBJ2-7; 8 bases align to TRBD2. V was pared by 4 bases and J by 2 bases, with 8 bases of the junction left unmatched. Germline CDR1 is SGHKS and CDR2 is YYEKEE (reference sequence). The CDR3 has 15 residues. The CDR3 loop is CASSPSGGNTYEQYF. The CDR3 DNA follows: TGTGCCAGCAGCCCAAGCGGGGGCAACACCTACGAGCAGTACTTC. The entire variable domain, with the rest obtained from reference TRBV5-5 and TRBJ2-7, is as follows: DAGVTQSPTHLIKTRGQQVTLRCSPISGHKSVSWYQQVLGQGPQFIFQYYEKEERGRGNFPDRFSARQFPNYSSELNVNALLLGDSALYLCASSPSGGNTYEQYFGPGTRLTVT.

This clone was found a few times. For the CDR3, the DNA is TGTGCCAGCAGCTTGGCAGGGGGCTACTATGGCTACACCTTC. This encodes CASSLAGGYYGYTF. The chain links TRBV5-4 to TRBJ1-2; 8 bases agree with TRBD1. Trimming took 0 bases from V and 3 from J; bases not matched to a gene: 1. The germline V gene has CDR1 SGHNT and CDR2 YYREEE (reference sequence). The CDR3 covers 14 residues.

This chain connects TRBV7-3 to TRBJ2-1; 7 nucleotides agree with TRBD1. The ends lost 5 bases at V and 4 bases at J; junction bases unmatched: 5. CDR3 size: 14 residues. Looked up from germline, CDR1 is SGHTA and CDR2 is FQGTGA. The CDR3 DNA follows: TGTGCCAGCAGCGGGGACAGCTTATACAATGAGCAGTTCTTC. Translation: CASSGDSLYNEQFF.

V usage is TRBV24-1 and J usage is TRBJ2-3, with D unclear. Germline loops: CDR1 KGHDR, CDR2 SFDVKD. The CDR3 runs to 15 residues. V lost 2 bases, J lost 2 bases, and 10 bases lay in between. CDR3 sequence: CATSDSLGHTDTQYF. In DNA form, the CDR3 reads TGTGCCACCAGTGATTCCCTGGGCCACACAGATACGCAGTATTTT.

Regarding this clone: Additional DNA sequences in this sample encode the identical CDR3. The chain recombines TRBV7-9 with TRBJ1-1; D is unclear. This CDR3 is built from 14 residues. V lost 1 base and J 4 bases, leaving 10 bases between the germline ends. Germline CDR1 SEHNR, CDR2 FQNEAQ (reference sequence). CDR3 region: CASSLVRVGTEAFF. CDR3 DNA sequence: TGTGCCAGCAGCTTAGTTAGGGTTGGCACTGAAGCTTTCTTT.

The chain carries TRBV3-1 (or the pseudogene TRBV3-2) and TRBJ1-3; D uncertain. Germline V gives CDR1 LGHDT, CDR2 YNNKEL (reference sequence). CDR3 length: 15 residues. V gave up 0 bases and J gave up 0 bases, with 6 bases separating them. The CDR3 nucleotides read TGTGCCAGCAGCCAAGATACGAACTCTGGAAACACCATATATTTT. Translated, it gives CASSQDTNSGNTIYF.

This clone was counted a single time. V is TRBV5-4 and J is TRBJ1-1, with TRBD1 as a possible D gene (5 bases). With 4 bases removed from V and 1 base from J, the gap between germline ends came to 11 bases. Germline values: CDR1 SGHNT, CDR2 YYREEE (reference sequence). CDR3 size: 14 residues. The DNA of the CDR3 is TGTGCCAGCAGCCGCCAGACAGAGAACACTGAAGCTTTCTTT. This codes for CASSRQTENTEAFF.

The V gene is TRBV7-2, the J gene TRBJ1-4, with 7 nucleotides matching TRBD1. The CDR3 covers 14 residues. The ends lost 5 bases at V and 7 bases at J; junction bases unmatched: 7. Germline CDR1 is SGHTA and CDR2 is FQGNSA. The DNA for the CDR3 is TGTGCCAGCAGCCCGACAGGGAGGGGTGAAAAACTGTTTTTT. Protein sequence: CASSPTGRGEKLFF. Full variable domain (rest looked up from reference TRBV7-2 and TRBJ1-4): GAGVSQSPSNKVTEKGKDVELRCDPISGHTALYWYRQSLGQGLEFLIYFQGNSAPDKSGLPSDRFSAERTGGSVSTLTIQRTQQEDSAVYLCASSPTGRGEKLFFGSGTQLSVL.

The V gene is TRBV2, the J gene TRBJ2-5, with TRBD1 identical over 7 bases. Trimming removed 11 bases from V and 3 bases from J; junction bases left unmatched: 9. The CDR3 extends over 13 amino acids. Per germline, CDR1 SNHLY and CDR2 FYNNEI. The CDR3 spells CAGAGTAKETQYF. CDR3 sequence (DNA): TGTGCCGGCGCCGGGACAGCTAAAGAGACCCAGTACTTC.

J is TRBJ1-1 and V is TRBV5-1; 7 bases map to TRBD1. The V and J ends lost 4 bases and 8 bases, in that order; junction bases with no gene match: 14. The CDR3 totals 15 residues. Germline V gene sequence: CDR1 SGHRS, CDR2 YFSETQ. The CDR3 bases are TGCGCCAGCAGCCCCAGAACGGGACAGACAAGAGAAGCTTTCTTT. It encodes CASSPRTGQTREAFF.

The chain is built from TRBV2 and TRBJ2-5; no definite D call. Looked up from germline, CDR1 is SNHLY and CDR2 is FYNNEI. V was cut by 5 bases and J by 5 bases, with 12 bases left in between. The CDR3 is made up of 13 amino acids. The CDR3 DNA sequence: TGTGCCAGCAGTTCGACTCAAGGGGAGACCCAGTACTTC. This codes for CASSSTQGETQYF. The full variable domain, rest sourced from reference TRBV2 and TRBJ2-5, is EPEVTQTPSHQVTQMGQEVILRCVPISNHLYFYWYRQILGQKVEFLVSFYNNEISEKSEIFDDQFSVERPDGSNFTLKIRSTKLEDSAMYFCASSSTQGETQYFGPGTRLLVL.

The chain has TRBV6-1 and TRBJ1-2, with D hard to call. This CDR3 comprises 12 residues. V was trimmed by 3 bases and J by 4 bases, leaving 6 bases between them. The V gene's germline CDR1 is MNHNS and CDR2 SASEGT. CDR3 sequence reads: CASSDPAYGYTF. CDR3 nucleotides: TGTGCCAGCAGTGACCCAGCCTATGGCTACACCTTC.